The clone carrying this T cell receptor beta chain occurred many times. Antigen specificity is unknown. This specimen belongs to a study of T cells in Graves' hyperthyroidism and ophthalmopathy. At the level of the study: Pretreatment peripheral blood was obtained at initial diagnosis.

Study-wide findings and caveats: Appearing also in blood were most of the thyroid clonotypes expanded above 0.001. From stable hyperthyroidism, ophthalmopathy was set apart by a 13 V-J model.

Amplified TCR beta CDR3 regions derived from RNA transcripts. HTBI primers were used for first-round RT-PCR of the TCR CDR3. TCRdb processed the multiplex PCR reads anew with MiXCR; each CDR3 protein has one entry. The repertoire includes fewer than 450,000 distinct CDR3 sequences, about 17% of them detected once, and approximately 33% sits in the top ten. Looked up from germline, CDR1 is SNHLY and CDR2 is FYNNEI. The CDR3 loop spans 16 amino acids. Trimming left V 0 bases short and J 4 bases short, with 15 bases between. Source material for PBMCs was over 7.5 ml fresh peripheral blood. The sequence derives from a woman aged 25 to 39 with Graves' hyperthyroidism that later progressed to Graves' ophthalmopathy. The chain links TRBV2 to TRBJ1-2; D is unresolved. Specimen: blood. The CDR3 sequence: CASSEARPGGPYGYTF. The CDR3 coding sequence is TGTGCCAGCAGTGAAGCGCGGCCGGGAGGGCCCTATGGCTACACCTTC.